This T cell receptor (beta chain) comes out of a study of regulatory dendritic cells for organ transplantation. Trimming removed 1 base from V and 7 bases from J; junction bases left unmatched: 16. The CDR3 has 18 residues. CDR1 and CDR2 from the germline V gene are LGHNA and YNFKEQ. This table comes from immunoSEQ multiplex PCR, and its TCRdb copy is limited to in-frame clones, with some not included. Of more than 20,000 clones listed, approximately 85% are singletons. CFSE-labeled sorted T cells met regulatory or mature dendritic cells for over 4 days. To note about this clone: Its antigen remains unidentified.

Sequenced: naive CD4+ T cells from blood cultured with dendritic cells. Subset given: CD45RA+ naive T cells. The receptor was derived from a human donor in good health. The chain employs TRBV4-2 and TRBJ2-7, with 10 bases fitting TRBD2. CDR3 amino acids: CASSQVYVEAGGRPEQYF. CDR3 DNA: TGTGCCAGCAGCCAAGTTTATGTCGAAGCGGGGGGGCGCCCGGAGCAGTACTTC.